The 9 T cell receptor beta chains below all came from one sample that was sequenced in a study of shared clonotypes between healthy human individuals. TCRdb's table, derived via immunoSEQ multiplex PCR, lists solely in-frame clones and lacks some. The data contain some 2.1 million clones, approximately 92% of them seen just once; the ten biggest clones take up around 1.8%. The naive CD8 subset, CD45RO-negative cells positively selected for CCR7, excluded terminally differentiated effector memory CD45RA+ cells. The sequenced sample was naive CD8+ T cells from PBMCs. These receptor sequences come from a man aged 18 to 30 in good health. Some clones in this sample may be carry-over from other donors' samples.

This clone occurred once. CDR3 loop: CASSRSVGGGNTIYF. The CDR3 nucleotides are TGTGCCAGCAGCCGAAGTGTCGGGGGAGGAAACACCATATATTTT. V gene TRBV9 combines with J gene TRBJ1-3; D possibly corresponds to TRBD1 (5 bases). Germline V gives CDR1 SGDLS, CDR2 YYNGEE. There are 15 residues in the CDR3. V lost 4 bases to trimming and J lost 4 bases, with 15 bases between them.

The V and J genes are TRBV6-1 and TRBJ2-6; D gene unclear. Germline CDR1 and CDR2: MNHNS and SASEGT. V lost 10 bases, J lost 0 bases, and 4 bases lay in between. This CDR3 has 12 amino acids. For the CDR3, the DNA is TGTGCCACCTTCTCTGGGGCCAACGTCCTGACTTTC. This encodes CATFSGANVLTF.

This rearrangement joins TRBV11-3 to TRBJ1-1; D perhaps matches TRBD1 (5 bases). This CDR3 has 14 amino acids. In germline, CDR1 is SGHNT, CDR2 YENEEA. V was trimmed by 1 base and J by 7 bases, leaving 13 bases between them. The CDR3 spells CASSLGQGFGEAFF. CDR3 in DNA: TGTGCCAGCAGCTTAGGTCAGGGCTTCGGTGAAGCTTTCTTT.

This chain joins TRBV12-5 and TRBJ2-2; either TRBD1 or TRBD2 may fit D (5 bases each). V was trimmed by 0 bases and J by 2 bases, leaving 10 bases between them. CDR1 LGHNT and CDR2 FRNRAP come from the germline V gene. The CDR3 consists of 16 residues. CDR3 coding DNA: TGTGCTAGTGGTTTGGTATGGGACGGCAACACCGGGGAGCTGTTTTTT. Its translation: CASGLVWDGNTGELFF. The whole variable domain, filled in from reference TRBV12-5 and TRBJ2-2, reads DARVTQTPRHKVTEMGQEVTMRCQPILGHNTVFWYRQTMMQGLELLAYFRNRAPLDDSGMPKDRFSAEMPDATLATLKIQPSEPRDSAVYFCASGLVWDGNTGELFFGEGSRLTVL.

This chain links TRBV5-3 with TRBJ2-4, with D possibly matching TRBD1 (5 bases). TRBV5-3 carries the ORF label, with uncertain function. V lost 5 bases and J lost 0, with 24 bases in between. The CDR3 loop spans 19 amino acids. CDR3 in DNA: TGTGCCAGAAGACCCGTTTTCCAGGGAAACGTGCTAGCCAAAAACATTCAGTACTTC. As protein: CARRPVFQGNVLAKNIQYF.

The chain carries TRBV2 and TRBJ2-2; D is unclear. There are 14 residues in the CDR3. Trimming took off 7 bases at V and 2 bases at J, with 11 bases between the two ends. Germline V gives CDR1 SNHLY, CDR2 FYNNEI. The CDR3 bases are TGTGCCAGCACGTCGGGCGTTAACACCGGGGAGCTGTTTTTT. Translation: CASTSGVNTGELFF.

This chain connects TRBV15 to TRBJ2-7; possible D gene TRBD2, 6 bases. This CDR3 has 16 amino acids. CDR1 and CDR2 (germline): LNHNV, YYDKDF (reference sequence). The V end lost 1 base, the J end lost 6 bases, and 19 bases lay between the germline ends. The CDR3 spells CATSRGLTGRGFEQYF. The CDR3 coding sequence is TGTGCCACCAGCAGAGGGCTGACTGGGCGGGGTTTCGAGCAGTACTTC.

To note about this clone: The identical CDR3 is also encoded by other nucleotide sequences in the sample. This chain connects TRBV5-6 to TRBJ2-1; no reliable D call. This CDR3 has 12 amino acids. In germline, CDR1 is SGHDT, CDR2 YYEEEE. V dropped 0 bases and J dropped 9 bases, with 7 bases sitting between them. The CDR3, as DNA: TGTGCCAGCAGCTTGGTACGTGGTGAGCAGTTCTTC. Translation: CASSLVRGEQFF.

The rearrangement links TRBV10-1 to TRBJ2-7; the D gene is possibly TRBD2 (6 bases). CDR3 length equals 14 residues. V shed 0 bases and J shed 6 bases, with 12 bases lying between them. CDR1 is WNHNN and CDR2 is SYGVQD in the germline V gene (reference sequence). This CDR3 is CASSESEGLREQYF. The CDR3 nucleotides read TGCGCCAGCAGTGAGTCGGAGGGCCTTCGCGAGCAGTACTTC.